A single sample gave rise to the 15 T cell receptor beta chains below, sequenced in a study of blood T cell repertoires in COVID-19. The repertoire was sequenced with immunoSEQ multiplex PCR; TCRdb's copy has only in-frame clones and lacks some. The data contain 270,000 or so clones, 89% of them singletons. Material: peripheral blood. The receptor source for this set is a woman aged 40 to 55 who had recovered from COVID-19.

V usage is TRBV28 and J usage is TRBJ2-5; 12 nucleotides line up with TRBD2. Germline trimming cut 2 bases from V and 3 bases from J; bases unmatched to any gene: 7. Germline assignment: CDR1 MDHEN and CDR2 SYDVKM. The CDR3 spans 17 residues. CDR3 protein: CASSLGRTSGKEETQYF. In nucleotides, the CDR3 is TGTGCCAGCAGTTTAGGTCGGACTAGCGGGAAAGAAGAGACCCAGTACTTC.

The J gene is TRBJ2-1, the V gene TRBV3-1 (or the pseudogene TRBV3-2), with unresolved D. The CDR3 extends over 13 amino acids. Germline V gives CDR1 LGHDT, CDR2 YNNKEL (reference sequence). The germline V and J ends were trimmed by 2 bases and 6 bases, with 8 bases remaining between them. As DNA, the CDR3 is TGTGCCAGCAGCCAAATCCCATCCAATGAGCAGTTCTTC. Its protein product is CASSQIPSNEQFF.

This clone occurred once. The rearrangement joins TRBV18 to TRBJ1-4, with TRBD1 matching over 9 bases. CDR3 length: 16 amino acids. CDR1 KGHSH and CDR2 LQKENI come from the germline V gene. J lost 5 bases, V lost 3 bases, and 7 bases had no gene match. The CDR3 protein is CASSPSGTGKNEKLFF. As DNA, the CDR3 is TGTGCCAGCTCACCCTCGGGGACAGGGAAGAATGAAAAACTGTTTTTT. Combining the CDR3 with reference TRBV18 and TRBJ1-4 gives the whole variable domain NAGVMQNPRHLVRRRGQEARLRCSPMKGHSHVYWYRQLPEEGLKFMVYLQKENIIDESGMPKERFSAEFPKEGPSILRIQQVVRGDSAAYFCASSPSGTGKNEKLFFGSGTQLSVL.

The V gene is TRBV2, the J gene TRBJ2-1; 10 bases map to TRBD2. Trimming removed 6 bases from V and 5 bases from J; junction bases left unmatched: 1. CDR1 is SNHLY and CDR2 is FYNNEI in the germline V gene. The CDR3 is made up of 13 amino acids. In DNA form, the CDR3 reads TGTGCCAGCAGAGGACTAGCGGACAATGAGCAGTTCTTC. It translates to CASRGLADNEQFF.

This chain uses TRBV18 with TRBJ2-7; 9 bases match TRBD1. Germline V gene sequence: CDR1 KGHSH, CDR2 LQKENI. This CDR3 comprises 17 residues. V trimming: 0 bases; J trimming: 0 bases; junction bases outside the gene matches: 6. CDR3 in amino acids: CASSPPLSGQGSYEQYF. DNA of the CDR3: TGTGCCAGCTCACCACCGCTCTCGGGACAGGGCTCCTACGAGCAGTACTTC. Drawing the rest from reference TRBV18 and TRBJ2-7, the complete variable domain is NAGVMQNPRHLVRRRGQEARLRCSPMKGHSHVYWYRQLPEEGLKFMVYLQKENIIDESGMPKERFSAEFPKEGPSILRIQQVVRGDSAAYFCASSPPLSGQGSYEQYFGPGTRLTVT.

The chain recombines TRBV30 with TRBJ2-1; 8 nucleotides align to TRBD2. Germline lookup yields CDR1 GTSNPN and CDR2 SVGIG (reference sequence). This CDR3 is built from 15 residues. V shed 0 bases and J 6 bases; nucleotides not matched to a gene: 7. The CDR3 nucleotides read TGTGCCTGGAGTGTAGGTAGCGGGATTCGCAATGAGCAGTTCTTC. Translating it yields CAWSVGSGIRNEQFF.

This clone came up once. A junction end diverges from the germline sequence, so it may reflect a read error. This chain connects TRBV10-3 to TRBJ2-7; 9 bases line up with TRBD1. CDR3 length equals 16 residues. CDR1 ENHRY and CDR2 SYGVKD come from the germline V gene. The CDR3 reads CAISGDRVLVSDEQYF. The CDR3 DNA reads as TGTGCCATCAGTGGGGACAGGGTACTGGTCTCCGACGAGCAGTACTTC.

This clone was seen once. The rearrangement links TRBV19 to TRBJ1-1; D gene ambiguous. The V gene lost 1 base and the J gene lost 3 bases, with 9 bases spanning the gap. The CDR3 spans 14 residues. Germline-derived CDR1 and CDR2 are LNHDA and SQIVND (reference sequence). DNA of the CDR3: TGTGCCAGTAGTATAGGCCGGAGGGACACTGAAGCTTTCTTT. This sequence encodes CASSIGRRDTEAFF. The whole variable domain, filled in from reference TRBV19 and TRBJ1-1, reads DGGITQSPKYLFRKEGQNVTLSCEQNLNHDAMYWYRQDPGQGLRLIYYSQIVNDFQKGDIAEGYSVSREKKESFPLTVTSAQKNPTAFYLCASSIGRRDTEAFFGQGTRLTVV.

This clone is a singleton in its sample. This chain uses TRBV29-1 with TRBJ1-1; possibly TRBD1 for D (5 bases). The CDR3 covers 14 residues. CDR1 SQVTM and CDR2 ANQGSEA come from the germline V gene. The V end was cut by 5 bases, the J end by 4 bases, with 17 bases between. DNA for the CDR3: TGCAGCGTTTCCCGGACACTCGTTGGCACTGAAGCTTTCTTT. It encodes CSVSRTLVGTEAFF.

The chain links TRBV3-1 (or the pseudogene TRBV3-2) to TRBJ2-2, with D maybe TRBD2 (5 bases). The CDR3 extends over 17 amino acids. V shed 0 bases and J shed 5 bases, with 16 bases lying between them. Germline CDR1 is LGHDT and CDR2 is YNNKEL (reference sequence). The CDR3 reads CASSQDRAAPLTGELFF. In DNA form, the CDR3 reads TGTGCCAGCAGCCAAGATCGAGCGGCCCCTTTAACCGGGGAGCTGTTTTTT.

The chain couples TRBV29-1 to TRBJ2-1; 10 bases map to TRBD1. Germline CDR1 is SQVTM and CDR2 is ANQGSEA. The CDR3 spans 14 residues. The V and J ends lost 3 bases and 4 bases, in that order; junction bases with no gene match: 3. Here the CDR3 DNA reads TGCAGCGTTGAGAGGACAGGGGGTTACAATGAGCAGTTCTTC. It is translated as CSVERTGGYNEQFF.

This chain uses TRBV9 with TRBJ1-6; possible D gene TRBD1, 6 bases. V lost 3 bases, J lost 4 bases, and 17 bases lay in between. CDR1 and CDR2 from the germline V gene are SGDLS and YYNGEE. This CDR3 region has 17 residues. The CDR3 sequence: CASSERALQGYNSPLHF. CDR3 in DNA: TGTGCCAGCAGCGAGAGAGCCCTACAGGGTTATAATTCACCCCTCCACTTT.

The chain recombines TRBV30 with TRBJ2-5, with 8 bases fitting TRBD2. Germline-derived CDR1 and CDR2 are GTSNPN and SVGIG (reference sequence). The CDR3 is 12 residues long. The J segment lost 7 bases and the V segment lost 4 bases, leaving 5 bases of the junction unmatched. The CDR3 coding sequence is TGTGCCTGGACGGCGGGAGGCGGGACCCAGTACTTC. Translated: CAWTAGGGTQYF.

DNA of the CDR3: TGTGCCACCAGTGACGCCGGGACTAGCGGGGGGCACGCAGATACGCAGTATTTT. The encoded protein is CATSDAGTSGGHADTQYF. The rearrangement links TRBV24-1 to TRBJ2-3, with 15 positions matching TRBD2. This CDR3 spans 18 amino acids. The germline CDR1 and CDR2 sequences are KGHDR and SFDVKD. After removal of 4 bases from V and 4 bases from J, the junction contained 8 bases not matched to a gene.

The J gene is TRBJ2-5, the V gene TRBV2; TRBD2 aligns across 14 bases. The trim removed 3 bases at V and 1 base at J, leaving 7 bases unmatched. The length of the CDR3 is 18 residues. Germline loops: CDR1 SNHLY, CDR2 FYNNEI. Here the CDR3 reads CASSEWGLAGEIQETQYF. The CDR3 DNA sequence: TGTGCCAGCAGTGAGTGGGGACTAGCGGGAGAGATCCAAGAGACCCAGTACTTC.